Listed below are T cell receptor beta chains from one sample, sequenced in a study of siplizumab effects on memory and regulatory T cells. The repertoire was sequenced with immunoSEQ multiplex PCR; TCRdb's copy has only in-frame clones and lacks some. The sample holds about 82,000 clones, approximately 86% seen once. The specimen was Tregs sorted from blood. The receptors were sampled from a human donor in good health. CDR3s include the opening cysteine and the closing phenylalanine or tryptophan. A D gene is named only where the DNA matches it firmly.

-	TRBV20-1	TRBJ1-1	CSATYQGQAFF
TRBD2	TRBV29-1	TRBJ2-1	CSVVRGGDNEQFF
-	TRBV2	TRBJ1-6	CASSANRVGSPLHF
TRBD1	TRBV9	TRBJ1-6	CASSVGVGGQISPLHF
TRBD1	TRBV5-1	TRBJ1-1	CASSLEQGRTEAFF
-	TRBV6-4	TRBJ2-1	CASRCWRHGRYEQFF
TRBD2	TRBV19	TRBJ2-5	CASSIGTSGGAAETQYF
-	TRBV6-9	TRBJ1-1	CASSSVNTEAFF
TRBD2	TRBV6-1	TRBJ2-5	CASTRLARETQYF
TRBD1	TRBV10-3	TRBJ1-2	CAIEEGGQGGFYGYTF
TRBD1	TRBV7-2	TRBJ1-2	CASSPYRTGEHGYTF
-	TRBV7-3	TRBJ2-3	CASSPGGGRSTDTQYF
-	TRBV19	TRBJ2-5	CASSILGIQETQYF
-	TRBV28	TRBJ2-1	CASRSQGGGLFF
-	TRBV7-9	TRBJ1-1	CASSLYTEAFF
-	TRBV9	TRBJ2-6	CASSTRTGANVLTF
-	TRBV23-1	TRBJ2-7	CASRSGQYF
-	TRBV19	TRBJ2-2	CASSIGRNTGELFF
TRBD1	TRBV11-2	TRBJ1-2	CASSPTTGNYGYTF
TRBD2	TRBV13	TRBJ2-5	CASRPSGGAETQYF
-	TRBV9	TRBJ1-2	CASSVLGGPYGYTF
-	TRBV14	TRBJ2-2	CASSFLSVGELFF
TRBD1	TRBV5-1	TRBJ1-2	CASSLSGQGIGYTF
TRBD1	TRBV28	TRBJ2-7	CATTGDNYEQYF
TRBD2	TRBV7-8	TRBJ2-2	CASSYTSGGIGELFF
TRBD1	TRBV6-1	TRBJ1-3	CASSESGGGNTIYF
TRBD1	TRBV2	TRBJ2-1	CASSARDRSEQFF
-	TRBV10-3	TRBJ1-2	CAISESNGPHGYTF
-	TRBV2	TRBJ1-2	CASLSNNYGYTF
-	TRBV19	TRBJ1-5	CASSITGTNQPQHF
-	TRBV29-1	TRBJ1-1	CSGTPGANTEAFF
-	TRBV18	TRBJ2-3	CASSPLRLLEQYF
TRBD1	TRBV5-1	TRBJ1-3	CASRPTGGVDTIYF
-	TRBV7-9	TRBJ2-7	CASSSAAEGNYYEQYF
TRBD1	TRBV28	TRBJ2-7	CASALGKRTGAKDYEQYF
-	TRBV27	TRBJ1-1	CASSSLEARYTEAFF
-	TRBV11-2	TRBJ2-7	CASGQTSSPYEQYF
-	TRBV5-1	TRBJ2-3	CASSLVSSGTDTQYF
-	TRBV16	TRBJ1-4	CASSQGSGSGEKLFF
-	TRBV21-1	TRBJ1-4	CASSMGTGPNNEKLFF
-	TRBV7-2	TRBJ2-1	CASTGGGRDEQFF
-	TRBV7-2	TRBJ1-6	CASRGYNSPLHF
-	TRBV7-3	TRBJ2-1	CASSKSGGSHYNEQFF
TRBD1	TRBV6-7	TRBJ1-5	CASSLRTGEGGNQPQHF
-	TRBV30	TRBJ1-2	CASTSSGPGGYTF
TRBD1	TRBV7-9	TRBJ2-1	CASSSMTGEVGNEQFF
-	TRBV28	TRBJ1-5	CASGARQPQHF
TRBD1	TRBV12-5	TRBJ1-2	CASGLFTPSGQGIGYTF
-	TRBV11-1	TRBJ1-2	CASSLTGTDYGYTF
TRBD1	TRBV15	TRBJ1-5	CATSRRDRGNQPQHF
-	TRBV2	TRBJ1-6	CASSPDSLSSYNSPLHF
-	TRBV7-9	TRBJ2-7	CASSSESSYEQYF
TRBD1	TRBV9	TRBJ1-3	CASSVDPQGATGQNTIYF
-	TRBV4-1	TRBJ2-7	CASSQAARGSYEQYF
TRBD2	TRBV7-2	TRBJ2-2	CASSLAYGGFSTGELFF